Below, 18 T cell receptor beta chains from the same sample are listed, as sequenced in a study of blood T cells in healthy people across ages. The second PCR ran about 6 to 11 cycles with a sample-barcoded 5' primer and J-beta primers. TCRdb ran MiXCR on the 5' RACE reads and lists one entry per CDR3 protein. The repertoire holds approximately 780,000 distinct CDR3 sequences, with around a quarter as singletons. The same specimen was also included in a second study, on T cells of mothers and their children.

Sample: blood. Source of these receptors: a boy aged 10-17 years in good health.

The genes are TRBV28 and TRBJ1-6, with 8 bases fitting TRBD1. The CDR3 is made up of 15 amino acids. V lost 5 bases to trimming and J lost 7 bases; unmatched junction nucleotides: 7. Germline V gives CDR1 MDHEN, CDR2 SYDVKM. The CDR3: CASSLPRTGNSPLHF. The CDR3 DNA is TGTGCCAGCAGTCTCCCCCGGACAGGGAATTCACCCCTCCACTTT.

J is TRBJ1-4 and V is TRBV6-6, with TRBD1 as a possible D gene (5 bases). Germline V gene lookup returns CDR1 MNHNY and CDR2 SVGAGI (reference sequence). This CDR3 contains 12 residues. Trimming stripped 7 bases from V and 8 bases from J, with 11 bases between. CDR3 residues: CASTQGREKLFF. The CDR3 coding sequence is TGTGCCAGCACCCAGGGTAGGGAAAAACTGTTTTTT.

This clonotype was counted only a few times. The rearrangement joins TRBV25-1 to TRBJ2-3; the D gene is possibly TRBD2 (6 bases). Trimming removed 4 bases at V and 3 bases at J, with 17 bases between. This CDR3 comprises 16 residues. Per the germline V gene, CDR1 is MGHDK and CDR2 is SYGVNS. This CDR3 reads CASSGNRGGPTDTQYF. The CDR3 DNA sequence: TGTGCCAGCAGTGGGAATAGAGGAGGGCCAACAGATACGCAGTATTTT.

This rearrangement joins TRBV20-1 to TRBJ2-5; D is perhaps TRBD1 or TRBD2 (5 bases each). The length of the CDR3 is 11 residues. Germline V gives CDR1 DFQATT, CDR2 SNEGSKA (reference sequence). V was trimmed by 0 bases and J by 9 bases, leaving 8 bases between them. The CDR3 DNA is TGCAGTGCTAGAGATACGGGGCCCCAGTACTTC. This gives the protein CSARDTGPQYF.

The chain recombines TRBV27 with TRBJ1-2, with D possibly being TRBD1 (5 bases). The CDR3 has 13 residues. Germline V lookup: CDR1 MNHEY, CDR2 SMNVEV (reference sequence). The V end was cut by 6 bases, the J end by 1 base, with 9 bases between. CDR3 sequence reads: CASSPGYNYGYTF. CDR3 coding DNA: TGTGCCAGCAGCCCAGGGTATAACTATGGCTACACCTTC.

This clonotype was found a few times. The J gene is TRBJ2-2, the V gene TRBV25-1, with D hard to call. Germline CDR1 and CDR2: MGHDK and SYGVNS. The CDR3 loop spans 14 amino acids. Trimming cost V 1 base and J 4 bases, with 7 bases left between them. CDR3 in DNA: TGTGCCAGCAGTGAATCCCACACCACCGGGGAGCTGTTTTTT. As protein: CASSESHTTGELFF.

The chain is built from TRBV12-3 or TRBV12-4 and TRBJ2-5; D possibly corresponds to TRBD2 (5 bases). The length of the CDR3 is 14 residues. Trimming shortened V by 1 base and J by 2 bases, and 8 bases separated the two germline ends. The CDR3 sequence is CASSLVREQETQYF. The DNA of the CDR3 is TGTGCCAGCAGTTTAGTGAGGGAACAAGAGACCCAGTACTTC.

This chain connects TRBV28 to TRBJ2-7; 7 bases agree with TRBD1. After removal of 7 bases from V and 6 bases from J, the junction contained 12 bases not matched to a gene. The CDR3 is 14 residues long. Germline-derived CDR1 and CDR2 are MDHEN and SYDVKM. The CDR3 loop is CASNAQGMNLEQYF. DNA of the CDR3: TGTGCCAGCAATGCACAGGGGATGAACCTCGAGCAGTACTTC.

The CDR3 DNA sequence: TGTGCCAGCAGTTCCCCTCCCGCCGAAGACAATGAGCAGTTCTTC. Protein: CASSSPPAEDNEQFF. The V call is TRBV12-3 or TRBV12-4, the J call TRBJ2-7; D gene unclear. With the DNA end fitting TRBJ2-1 better, the J assignment may be wrong. The CDR3 extends over 15 amino acids.

V and J are TRBV28 and TRBJ2-5, with D possibly TRBD1 on 5 matching bases. The germline CDR1 and CDR2 sequences are MDHEN and SYDVKM. The CDR3 length is 17 residues. V lost 2 bases and J 5 bases, leaving 21 bases between the germline ends. The CDR3 DNA is TGTGCCAGCAGTTTAGAGGTAGGAACAGGAACATCGGAGACCCAGTACTTC. Its protein product is CASSLEVGTGTSETQYF.

The rearrangement joins TRBV28 to TRBJ2-4, with no clear D. Trimming left V 2 bases short and J 0 bases short, with 11 bases between. From germline, CDR1 is MDHEN and CDR2 SYDVKM. This CDR3 has 16 amino acids. The CDR3 DNA reads TGTGCCAGCAGTTTACGACAATTCAAAGCCAAAAACATTCAGTACTTC. Translation: CASSLRQFKAKNIQYF.

The rearrangement joins TRBV4-1 to TRBJ2-5; TRBD1 matches 7 bases. Germline assignment: CDR1 MGHRA and CDR2 YSYEKL. The CDR3 covers 16 residues. J was trimmed by 4 bases and V by 0 bases; bases with no gene match: 8. The CDR3 loop reads CASSQEPTGAGETQYF. The CDR3 region has the DNA TGCGCCAGCAGCCAAGAACCAACAGGGGCAGGAGAGACCCAGTACTTC.

The gene calls are TRBV24-1 and TRBJ1-5; possible D gene TRBD1, 5 bases. CDR1 KGHDR and CDR2 SFDVKD come from the germline V gene. The CDR3 has 16 residues. Trimming pared 3 bases from V and 1 base from J, leaving 12 bases between. The CDR3 DNA follows: TGTGCCACCAGTGATGGAACAGGAGCCAGCAATCAGCCCCAGCATTTT. This codes for CATSDGTGASNQPQHF.

The chain employs TRBV9 and TRBJ2-6; no clear D gene. V shed 2 bases and J shed 1 base, with 13 bases lying between them. Looked up from germline, CDR1 is SGDLS and CDR2 is YYNGEE. The CDR3 runs to 17 residues. Here the CDR3 reads CASSVEVSHSGANVLTF. CDR3 DNA: TGTGCCAGCAGCGTCGAAGTATCCCATTCTGGGGCCAACGTCCTGACTTTC.

The chain links TRBV7-2 to TRBJ2-3, with 10 bases identical to TRBD2. Germline V gene data show CDR1 as SGHTA and CDR2 as FQGNSA. The junction had 6 bases not matched to a gene; V was cut back by 7 bases and J by 5 bases. The CDR3 runs 14 residues. CDR3 loop: CASTLAGAGDTQYF. The CDR3 DNA reads as TGTGCCAGCACCCTAGCGGGGGCAGGAGATACGCAGTATTTT.

The V and J genes are TRBV5-4 and TRBJ2-3, with 12 bases aligning to TRBD2. V dropped 4 bases and J dropped 4; count of bases not matched to a gene: 4. Germline lookup yields CDR1 SGHNT and CDR2 YYREEE (reference sequence). The CDR3 has 15 amino acids. DNA for the CDR3: TGTGCCAGCAGCATGACTAGCGGGGGCGCAGATACGCAGTATTTT. Translating it yields CASSMTSGGADTQYF.

The chain joins TRBV4-2 to TRBJ2-7; a possible D gene is TRBD2 (6 bases). The J call may not be correct, given that the DNA end is closer to TRBJ2-1. This CDR3 region has 16 residues. Germline-derived CDR1 and CDR2 are LGHNA and YNFKEQ. CDR3 protein: CASSADGTPGYNEQFF. In DNA, the CDR3 is TGTGCCAGCAGCGCGGACGGGACTCCGGGGTACAATGAGCAGTTCTTC.

This clonotype has only a few counts. This chain uses TRBV7-3 with TRBJ2-1, with TRBD2 matching over 14 bases. Germline trimming cut 4 bases from V and 15 bases from J; bases unmatched to any gene: 8. The CDR3 length is 14 residues. Germline V gene data show CDR1 as SGHTA and CDR2 as FQGTGA. CDR3 sequence (DNA): TGTGCCAGCAGCTCGACTAGCGGGGGGGCCGGGTTGTTCTTC. Translated: CASSSTSGGAGLFF.